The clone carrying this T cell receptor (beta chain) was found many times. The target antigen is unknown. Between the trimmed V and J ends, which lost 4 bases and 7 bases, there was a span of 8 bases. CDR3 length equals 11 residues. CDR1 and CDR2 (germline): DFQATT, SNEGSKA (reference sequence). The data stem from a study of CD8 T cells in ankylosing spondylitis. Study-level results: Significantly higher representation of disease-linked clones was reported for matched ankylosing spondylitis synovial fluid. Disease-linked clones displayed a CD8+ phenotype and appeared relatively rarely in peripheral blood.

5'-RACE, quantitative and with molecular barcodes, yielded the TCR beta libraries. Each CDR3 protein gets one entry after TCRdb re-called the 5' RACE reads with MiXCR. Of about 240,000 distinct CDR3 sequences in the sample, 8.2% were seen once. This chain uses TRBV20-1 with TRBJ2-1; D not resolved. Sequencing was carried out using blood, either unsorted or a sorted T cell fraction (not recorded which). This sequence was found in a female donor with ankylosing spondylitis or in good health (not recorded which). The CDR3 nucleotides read TGCAGTGCTAAGGTTAAGAATGAGCAGTTCTTC. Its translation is CSAKVKNEQFF.